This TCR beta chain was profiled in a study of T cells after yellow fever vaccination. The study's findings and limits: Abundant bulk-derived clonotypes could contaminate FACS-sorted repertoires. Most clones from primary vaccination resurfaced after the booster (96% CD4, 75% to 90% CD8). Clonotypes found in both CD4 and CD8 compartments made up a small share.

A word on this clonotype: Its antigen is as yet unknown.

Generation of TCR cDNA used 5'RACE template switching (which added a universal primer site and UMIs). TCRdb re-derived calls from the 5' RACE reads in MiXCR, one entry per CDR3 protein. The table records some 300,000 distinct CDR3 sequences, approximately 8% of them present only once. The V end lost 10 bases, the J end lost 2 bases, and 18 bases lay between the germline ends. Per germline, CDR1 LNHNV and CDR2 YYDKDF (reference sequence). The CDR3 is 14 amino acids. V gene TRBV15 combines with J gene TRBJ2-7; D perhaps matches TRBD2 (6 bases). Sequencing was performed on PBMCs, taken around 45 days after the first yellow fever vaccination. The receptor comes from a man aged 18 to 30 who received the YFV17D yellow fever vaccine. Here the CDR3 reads CAISERLETYEQYF. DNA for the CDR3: TGTGCCATCTCCGAGCGACTAGAAACCTACGAGCAGTACTTC.